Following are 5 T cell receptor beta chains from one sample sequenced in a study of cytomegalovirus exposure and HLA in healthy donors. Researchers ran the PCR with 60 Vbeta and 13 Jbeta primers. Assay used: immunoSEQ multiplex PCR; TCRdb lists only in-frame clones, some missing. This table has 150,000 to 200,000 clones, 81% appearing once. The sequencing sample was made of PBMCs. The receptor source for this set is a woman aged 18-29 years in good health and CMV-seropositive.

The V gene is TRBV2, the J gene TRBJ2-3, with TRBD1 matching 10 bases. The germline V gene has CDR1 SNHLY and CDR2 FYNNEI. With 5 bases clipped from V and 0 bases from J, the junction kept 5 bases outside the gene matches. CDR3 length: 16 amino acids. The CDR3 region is CASSSWTGGSTDTQYF. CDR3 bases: TGTGCCAGCAGTTCCTGGACAGGGGGGAGCACAGATACGCAGTATTTT.

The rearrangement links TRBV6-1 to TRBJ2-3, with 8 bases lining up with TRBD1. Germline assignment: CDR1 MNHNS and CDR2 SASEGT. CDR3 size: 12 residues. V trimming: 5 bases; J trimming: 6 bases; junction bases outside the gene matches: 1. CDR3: CASSRTGDTQYF. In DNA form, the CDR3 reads TGTGCCAGCAGTCGGACAGGGGATACGCAGTATTTT.

The CDR3 here is CAIRQGSTDTQYF. CDR3 DNA sequence: TGTGCCATCAGACAGGGGAGCACAGATACGCAGTATTTT. The chain carries TRBV6-6 and TRBJ2-3; 8 bases fit TRBD1. CDR3 length: 13 residues. CDR1 is MNHNY, CDR2 SVGAGI, per germline (reference sequence). J was trimmed by 0 bases and V by 10 bases; bases with no gene match: 3.

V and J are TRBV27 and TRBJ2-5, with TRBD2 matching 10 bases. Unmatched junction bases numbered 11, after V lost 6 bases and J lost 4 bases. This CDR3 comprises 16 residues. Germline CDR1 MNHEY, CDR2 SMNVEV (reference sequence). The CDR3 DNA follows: TGTGCCAGCAGACCTGAAGGAGCGGGGGGGGGAGAGACCCAGTACTTC. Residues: CASRPEGAGGGETQYF.

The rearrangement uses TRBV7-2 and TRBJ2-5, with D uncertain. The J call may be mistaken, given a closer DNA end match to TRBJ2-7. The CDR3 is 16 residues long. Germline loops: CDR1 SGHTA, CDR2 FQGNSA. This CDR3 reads CASSLDSGSSSYEQYF. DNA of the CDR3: TGTGCCAGCAGCTTAGACTCCGGGTCCTCAAGCTACGAGCAGTACTTC.